The source of this T cell receptor beta chain is a study of T cells in Graves' hyperthyroidism and ophthalmopathy. Study-level results: The model anticipated ophthalmopathy a median about six months pre-onset.

Trimming took 6 bases from V and 6 from J, leaving 8 bases between them. The CDR3 covers 12 residues. CDR1 MNHEY and CDR2 SMNVEV come from the germline V gene (reference sequence). This clonotype was seen ten or more times. Antigen specificity is unknown. Clinical symptoms, serum thyroxine, TRAb, thyroid ultrasound and orbital computed tomography informed diagnoses. RNA transcripts served as the template for amplifying TCR beta CDR3 regions. The HTBI primer set drove a first-round RT-PCR of the TCR CDR3. TCRdb re-analysed the multiplex PCR reads in MiXCR, keeping a single row per CDR3 protein. Of some 550,000 distinct CDR3 sequences listed, around 20% are singletons.

Sequenced material: blood. The receptor was isolated from a young man with Graves' hyperthyroidism. The V and J genes are TRBV27 and TRBJ2-2; D is ambiguous. CDR3 coding DNA: TGTGCCAGCAGAGGGCCGGCCGGGGAGCTGTTTTTT. Its translation is CASRGPAGELFF.